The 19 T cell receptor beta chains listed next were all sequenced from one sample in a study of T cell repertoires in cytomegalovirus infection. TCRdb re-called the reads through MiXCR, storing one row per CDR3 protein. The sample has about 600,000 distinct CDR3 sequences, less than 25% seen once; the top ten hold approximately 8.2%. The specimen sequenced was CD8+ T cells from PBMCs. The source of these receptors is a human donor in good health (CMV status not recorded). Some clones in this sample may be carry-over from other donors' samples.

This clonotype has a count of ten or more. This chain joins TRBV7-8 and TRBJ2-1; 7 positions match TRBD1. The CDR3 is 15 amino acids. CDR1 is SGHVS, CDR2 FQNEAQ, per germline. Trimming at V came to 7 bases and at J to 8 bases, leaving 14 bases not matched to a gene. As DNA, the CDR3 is TGTGCCAGCACCCTAGGACAGGTTCTCCCGGATGAGCAGTTCTTC. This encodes CASTLGQVLPDEQFF.

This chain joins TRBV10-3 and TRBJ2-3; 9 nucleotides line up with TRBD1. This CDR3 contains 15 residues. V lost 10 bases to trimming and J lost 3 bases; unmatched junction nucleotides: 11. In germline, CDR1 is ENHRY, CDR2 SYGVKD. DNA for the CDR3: TGTGCCACCTTCAAAGGGACAGGGATTACAGATACGCAGTATTTT. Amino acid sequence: CATFKGTGITDTQYF.

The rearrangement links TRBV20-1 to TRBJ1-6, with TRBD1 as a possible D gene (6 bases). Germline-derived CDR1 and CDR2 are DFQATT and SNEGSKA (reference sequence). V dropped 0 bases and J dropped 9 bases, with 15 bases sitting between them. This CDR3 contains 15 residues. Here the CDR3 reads CSARDYRGISSPLHF. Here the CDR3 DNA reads TGCAGTGCTAGAGATTATAGGGGGATAAGTTCACCCCTCCACTTT.

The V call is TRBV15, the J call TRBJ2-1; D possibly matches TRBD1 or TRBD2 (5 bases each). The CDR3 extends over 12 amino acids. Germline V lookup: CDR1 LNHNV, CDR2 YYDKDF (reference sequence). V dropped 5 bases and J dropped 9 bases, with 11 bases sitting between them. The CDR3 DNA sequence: TGTGCCACCAGCCCTTCGGGGCTTGAGCAGTTCTTC. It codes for CATSPSGLEQFF.

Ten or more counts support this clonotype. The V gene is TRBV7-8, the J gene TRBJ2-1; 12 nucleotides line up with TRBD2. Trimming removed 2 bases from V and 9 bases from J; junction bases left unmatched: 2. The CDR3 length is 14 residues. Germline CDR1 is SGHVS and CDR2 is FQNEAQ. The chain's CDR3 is CASSLLAGGIEQFF. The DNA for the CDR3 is TGTGCCAGCAGCTTACTAGCGGGGGGGATTGAGCAGTTCTTC.

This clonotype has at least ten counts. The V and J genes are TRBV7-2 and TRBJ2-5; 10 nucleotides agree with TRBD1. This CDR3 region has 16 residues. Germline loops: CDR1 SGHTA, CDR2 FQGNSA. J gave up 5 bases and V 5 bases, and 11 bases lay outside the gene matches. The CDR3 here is CASSTPGQGREETQYF. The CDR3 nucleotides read TGTGCCAGCAGCACCCCGGGACAGGGGAGAGAGGAGACCCAGTACTTC.

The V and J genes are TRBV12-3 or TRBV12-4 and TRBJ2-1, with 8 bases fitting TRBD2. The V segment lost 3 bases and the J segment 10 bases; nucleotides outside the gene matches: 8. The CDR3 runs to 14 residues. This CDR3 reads CASSFLPGTREQFF. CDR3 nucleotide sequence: TGTGCCAGCAGTTTCTTACCCGGGACTAGGGAGCAGTTCTTC.

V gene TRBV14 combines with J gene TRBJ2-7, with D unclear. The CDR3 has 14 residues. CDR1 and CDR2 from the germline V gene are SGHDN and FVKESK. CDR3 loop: CASSQGGGRYEQYV. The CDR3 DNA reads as TGTGCCAGCAGCCAAGGCGGCGGACGATACGAACAGTACGTC.

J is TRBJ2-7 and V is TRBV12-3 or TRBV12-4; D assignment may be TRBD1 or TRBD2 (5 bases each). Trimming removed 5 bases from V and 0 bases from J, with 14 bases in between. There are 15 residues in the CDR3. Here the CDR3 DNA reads TGTGCCAGCAGTGACTCAGGGAGAGGCTCCTACGAGCAGTACTTC. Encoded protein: CASSDSGRGSYEQYF.

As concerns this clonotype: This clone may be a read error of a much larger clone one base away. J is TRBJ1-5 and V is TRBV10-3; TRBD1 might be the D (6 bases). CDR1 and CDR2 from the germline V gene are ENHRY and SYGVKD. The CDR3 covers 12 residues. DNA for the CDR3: TGTGTCATCCAACAGGGCAGTCAGCCCCAGCATTTT. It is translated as CVIQQGSQPQHF.

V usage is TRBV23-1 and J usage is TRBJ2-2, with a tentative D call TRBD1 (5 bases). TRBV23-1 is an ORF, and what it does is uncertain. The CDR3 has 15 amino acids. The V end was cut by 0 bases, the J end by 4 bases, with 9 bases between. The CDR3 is CASSQSSGFTGELFF. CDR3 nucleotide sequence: TGCGCCAGCAGTCAATCATCAGGGTTCACCGGGGAGCTGTTTTTT.

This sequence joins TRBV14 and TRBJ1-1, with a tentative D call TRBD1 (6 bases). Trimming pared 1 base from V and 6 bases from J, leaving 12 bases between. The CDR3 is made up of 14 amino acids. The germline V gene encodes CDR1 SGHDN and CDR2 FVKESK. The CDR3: CASSQVRGRAEAFF. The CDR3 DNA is TGTGCCAGCAGCCAAGTGAGGGGGAGGGCTGAAGCTTTCTTT.

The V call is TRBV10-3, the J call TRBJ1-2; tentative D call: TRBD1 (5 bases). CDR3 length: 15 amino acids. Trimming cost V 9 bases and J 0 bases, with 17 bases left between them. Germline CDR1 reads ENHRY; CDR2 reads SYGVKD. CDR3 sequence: CAIRDLTVSNYGYTF. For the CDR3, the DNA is TGTGCCATTCGCGACCTGACAGTCTCTAACTATGGCTACACCTTC.

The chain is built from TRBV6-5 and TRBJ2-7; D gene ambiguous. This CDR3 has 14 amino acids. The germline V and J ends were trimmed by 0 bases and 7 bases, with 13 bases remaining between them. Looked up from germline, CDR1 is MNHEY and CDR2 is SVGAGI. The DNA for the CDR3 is TGTGCCAGCAGTTACTCGATGGGGTCTGGGGAGCAGTACTTC. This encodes CASSYSMGSGEQYF.

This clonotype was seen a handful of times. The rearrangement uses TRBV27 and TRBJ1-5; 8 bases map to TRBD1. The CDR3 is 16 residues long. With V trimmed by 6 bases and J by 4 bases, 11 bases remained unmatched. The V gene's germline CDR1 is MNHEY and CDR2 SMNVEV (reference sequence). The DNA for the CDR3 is TGTGCCAGCAGACAGACAGGGGCCGGAATAAATCAGCCCCAGCATTTT. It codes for CASRQTGAGINQPQHF.

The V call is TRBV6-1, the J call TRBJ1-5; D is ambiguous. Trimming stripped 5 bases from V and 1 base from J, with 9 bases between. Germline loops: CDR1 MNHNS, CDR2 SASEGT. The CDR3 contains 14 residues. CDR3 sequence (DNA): TGTGCCAGCAGTTACATCCGGAGCAATCAGCCCCAGCATTTT. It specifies CASSYIRSNQPQHF.

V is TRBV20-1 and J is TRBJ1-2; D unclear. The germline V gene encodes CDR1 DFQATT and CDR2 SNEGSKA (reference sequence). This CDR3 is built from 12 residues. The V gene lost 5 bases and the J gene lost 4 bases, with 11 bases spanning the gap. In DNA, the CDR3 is TGCAGTGCTCTGGAAGGCCTCTATGGCTACACCTTC. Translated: CSALEGLYGYTF.

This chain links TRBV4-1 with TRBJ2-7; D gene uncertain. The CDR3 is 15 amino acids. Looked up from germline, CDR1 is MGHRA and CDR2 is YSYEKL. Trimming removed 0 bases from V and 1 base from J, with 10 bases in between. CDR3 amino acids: CASSQDGVGSYEQYF. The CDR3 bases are TGCGCCAGCAGCCAAGATGGAGTAGGTTCCTACGAGCAGTACTTC.

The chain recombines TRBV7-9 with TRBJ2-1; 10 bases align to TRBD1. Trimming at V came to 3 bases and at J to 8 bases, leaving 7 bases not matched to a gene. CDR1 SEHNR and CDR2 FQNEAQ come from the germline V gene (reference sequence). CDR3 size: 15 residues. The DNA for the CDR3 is TGTGCCAGCAGCTTCCGGGACAGGGGTGGCGATGAGCAGTTCTTC. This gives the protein CASSFRDRGGDEQFF.